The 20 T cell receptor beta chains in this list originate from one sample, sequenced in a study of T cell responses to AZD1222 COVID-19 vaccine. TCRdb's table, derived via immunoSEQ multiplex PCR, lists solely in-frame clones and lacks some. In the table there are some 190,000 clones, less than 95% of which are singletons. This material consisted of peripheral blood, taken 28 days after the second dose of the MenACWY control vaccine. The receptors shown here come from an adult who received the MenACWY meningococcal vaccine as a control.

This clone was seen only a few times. CDR3 bases: TGTGCCAGCTCACCACTGGGACAGGGAGACGGCTACACCTTC. It encodes CASSPLGQGDGYTF. The chain couples TRBV18 to TRBJ1-2, with TRBD1 matching over 9 bases. Germline V CDR1 and CDR2: KGHSH, LQKENI. This CDR3 has 14 residues. Trimming took 1 base from V and 8 from J; bases not matched to a gene: 5.

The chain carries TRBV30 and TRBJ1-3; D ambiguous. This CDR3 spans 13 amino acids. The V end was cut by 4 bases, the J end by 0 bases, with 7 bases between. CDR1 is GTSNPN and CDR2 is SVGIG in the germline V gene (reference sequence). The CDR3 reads CAWTTVSGNTIYF. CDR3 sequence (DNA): TGTGCCTGGACGACGGTCTCTGGAAACACCATATATTTT.

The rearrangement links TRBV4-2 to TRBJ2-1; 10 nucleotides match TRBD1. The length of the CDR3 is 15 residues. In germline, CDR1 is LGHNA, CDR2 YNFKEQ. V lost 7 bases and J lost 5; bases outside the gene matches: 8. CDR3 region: CASKGRGQGNNEQFF. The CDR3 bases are TGTGCCAGCAAGGGACGGGGACAGGGGAACAATGAGCAGTTCTTC.

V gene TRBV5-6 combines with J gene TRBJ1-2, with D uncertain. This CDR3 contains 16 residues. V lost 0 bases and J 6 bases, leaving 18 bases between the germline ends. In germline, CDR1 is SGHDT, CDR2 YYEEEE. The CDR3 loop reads CASSLGSWRPGDGYTF. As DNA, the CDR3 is TGTGCCAGCAGCTTGGGGTCGTGGCGCCCCGGGGATGGCTACACCTTC.

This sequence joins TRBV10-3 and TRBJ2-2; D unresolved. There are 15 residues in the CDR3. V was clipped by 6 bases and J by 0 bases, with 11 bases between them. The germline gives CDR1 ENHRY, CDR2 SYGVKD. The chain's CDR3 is CAIRPRVSNTGELFF. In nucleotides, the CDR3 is TGTGCCATCAGACCCCGCGTATCGAACACCGGGGAGCTGTTTTTT.

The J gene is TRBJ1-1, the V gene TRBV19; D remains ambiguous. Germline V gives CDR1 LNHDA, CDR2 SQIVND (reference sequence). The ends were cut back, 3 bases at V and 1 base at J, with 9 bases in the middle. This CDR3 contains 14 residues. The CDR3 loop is CASSISWPNTEAFF. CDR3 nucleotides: TGTGCCAGTAGTATCTCGTGGCCGAACACTGAAGCTTTCTTT.

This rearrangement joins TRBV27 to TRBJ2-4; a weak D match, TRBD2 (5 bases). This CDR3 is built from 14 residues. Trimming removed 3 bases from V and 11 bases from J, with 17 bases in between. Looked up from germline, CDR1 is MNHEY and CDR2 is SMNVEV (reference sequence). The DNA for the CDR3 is TGTGCCAGCAGTTTGTCCGGACTCCCGGTTGTTCAGTACTTC. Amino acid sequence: CASSLSGLPVVQYF.

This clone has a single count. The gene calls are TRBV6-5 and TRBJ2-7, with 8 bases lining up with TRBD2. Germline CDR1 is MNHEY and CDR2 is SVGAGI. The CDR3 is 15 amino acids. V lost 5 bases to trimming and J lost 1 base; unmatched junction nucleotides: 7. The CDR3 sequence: CASSQSGGSSYEQYF. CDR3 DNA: TGTGCCAGCAGTCAGAGCGGGGGTAGTTCCTACGAGCAGTACTTC.

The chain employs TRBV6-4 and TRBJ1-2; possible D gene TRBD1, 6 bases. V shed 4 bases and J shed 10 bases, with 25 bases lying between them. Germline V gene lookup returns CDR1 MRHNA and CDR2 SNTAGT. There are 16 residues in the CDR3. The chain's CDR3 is CASSGLAGPSPGDYTF. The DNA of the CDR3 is TGTGCCAGCAGTGGTTTGGCGGGCCCGTCCCCAGGGGACTACACCTTC.

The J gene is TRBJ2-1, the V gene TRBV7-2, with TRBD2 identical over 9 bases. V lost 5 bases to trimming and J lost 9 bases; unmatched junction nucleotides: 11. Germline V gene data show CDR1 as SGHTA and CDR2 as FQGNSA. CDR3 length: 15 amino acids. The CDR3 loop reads CASSLDGGGASEQFF. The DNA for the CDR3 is TGTGCCAGCAGCCTAGACGGCGGGGGGGCCAGTGAGCAGTTCTTC.

In DNA form, the CDR3 reads TGTGCCAGCAGGTCTACGTTCCAGGGGGGGCATGAGCAGTTCTTC. Amino acid sequence: CASRSTFQGGHEQFF. This chain links TRBV2 with TRBJ2-1; D is tentatively TRBD1 or TRBD2 (7 bases each). CDR1 SNHLY and CDR2 FYNNEI come from the germline V gene. Trimming removed 6 bases at V and 8 bases at J, with 20 bases between. CDR3 length: 15 amino acids.

Here the CDR3 reads CATSRDGRGGYTF. The CDR3 region has the DNA TGTGCCACCAGCAGAGATGGTCGGGGAGGCTACACCTTC. J is TRBJ1-2 and V is TRBV15, with unresolved D. Trimming pared 0 bases from V and 8 bases from J, leaving 10 bases between. The CDR3 sequence is 13 residues long. Germline V gene sequence: CDR1 LNHNV, CDR2 YYDKDF (reference sequence). Full variable domain (outside the CDR3, taken from reference TRBV15 and TRBJ1-2): DAMVIQNPRYQVTQFGKPVTLSCSQTLNHNVMYWYQQKSSQAPKLLFHYYDKDFNNEADTPDNFQSRRPNTSFCFLDIRSPGLGDTAMYLCATSRDGRGGYTFGSGTRLTVV.

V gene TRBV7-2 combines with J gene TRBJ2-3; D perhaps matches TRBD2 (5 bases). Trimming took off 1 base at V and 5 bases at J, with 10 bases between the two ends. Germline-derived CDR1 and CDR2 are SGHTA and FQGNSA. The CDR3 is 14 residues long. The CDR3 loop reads CASSLVAAGDTQYF. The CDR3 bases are TGTGCCAGCAGCTTAGTGGCGGCGGGAGATACGCAGTATTTT.

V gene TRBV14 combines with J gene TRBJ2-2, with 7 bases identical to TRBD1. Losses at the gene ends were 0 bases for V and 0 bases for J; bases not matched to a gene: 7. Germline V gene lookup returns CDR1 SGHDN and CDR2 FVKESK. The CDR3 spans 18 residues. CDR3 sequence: CASSQDRSGTANTGELFF. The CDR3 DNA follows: TGTGCCAGCAGCCAAGATAGGTCCGGGACAGCGAACACCGGGGAGCTGTTTTTT.

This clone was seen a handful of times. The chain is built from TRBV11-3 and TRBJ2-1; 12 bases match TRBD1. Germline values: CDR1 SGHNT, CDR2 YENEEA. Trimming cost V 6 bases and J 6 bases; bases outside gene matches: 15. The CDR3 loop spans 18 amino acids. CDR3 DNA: TGTGCCAGCAGGCCACAGAGCCGGGACAGGGGGCGCATCAATGAGCAGTTCTTC. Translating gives CASRPQSRDRGRINEQFF.

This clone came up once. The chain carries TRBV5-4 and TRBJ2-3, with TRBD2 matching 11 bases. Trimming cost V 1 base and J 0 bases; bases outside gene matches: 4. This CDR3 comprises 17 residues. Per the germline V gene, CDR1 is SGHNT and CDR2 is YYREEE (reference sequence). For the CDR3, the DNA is TGTGCCAGCAGCTTGTCGCCTAGCGGGAGGAGCACAGATACGCAGTATTTT. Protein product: CASSLSPSGRSTDTQYF.

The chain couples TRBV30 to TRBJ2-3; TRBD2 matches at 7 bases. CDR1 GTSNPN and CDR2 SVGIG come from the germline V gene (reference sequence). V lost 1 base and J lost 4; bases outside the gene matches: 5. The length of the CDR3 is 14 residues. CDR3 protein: CAWSAGRTPDTQYF. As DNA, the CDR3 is TGTGCCTGGAGTGCCGGGAGGACCCCAGATACGCAGTATTTT.

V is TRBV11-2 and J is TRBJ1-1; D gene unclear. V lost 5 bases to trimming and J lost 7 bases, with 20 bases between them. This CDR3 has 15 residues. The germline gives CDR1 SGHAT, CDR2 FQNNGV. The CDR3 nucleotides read TGTGCCAGCAGCCTAGGACCTCCGGGATGGTTTGAAGCTTTCTTT. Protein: CASSLGPPGWFEAFF. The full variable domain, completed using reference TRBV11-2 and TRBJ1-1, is EAGVAQSPRYKIIEKRQSVAFWCNPISGHATLYWYQQILGQGPKLLIQFQNNGVVDDSQLPKDRFSAERLKGVDSTLKIQPAKLEDSAVYLCASSLGPPGWFEAFFGQGTRLTVV.

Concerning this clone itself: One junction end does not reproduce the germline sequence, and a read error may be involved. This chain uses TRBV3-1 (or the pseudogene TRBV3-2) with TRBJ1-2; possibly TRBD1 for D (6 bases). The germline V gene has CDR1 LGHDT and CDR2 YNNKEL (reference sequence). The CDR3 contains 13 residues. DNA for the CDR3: TGTGCCCGCAGCCAAGGGGGGGGGAATGGCTACACCTTC. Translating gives CARSQGGGNGYTF.

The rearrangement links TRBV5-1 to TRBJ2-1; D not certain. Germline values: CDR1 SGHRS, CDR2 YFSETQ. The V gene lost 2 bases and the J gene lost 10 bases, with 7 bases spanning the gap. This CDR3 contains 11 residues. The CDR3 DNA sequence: TGCGCCAGCAGCTTAGGTGTCGAGCAGTTCTTC. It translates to CASSLGVEQFF.